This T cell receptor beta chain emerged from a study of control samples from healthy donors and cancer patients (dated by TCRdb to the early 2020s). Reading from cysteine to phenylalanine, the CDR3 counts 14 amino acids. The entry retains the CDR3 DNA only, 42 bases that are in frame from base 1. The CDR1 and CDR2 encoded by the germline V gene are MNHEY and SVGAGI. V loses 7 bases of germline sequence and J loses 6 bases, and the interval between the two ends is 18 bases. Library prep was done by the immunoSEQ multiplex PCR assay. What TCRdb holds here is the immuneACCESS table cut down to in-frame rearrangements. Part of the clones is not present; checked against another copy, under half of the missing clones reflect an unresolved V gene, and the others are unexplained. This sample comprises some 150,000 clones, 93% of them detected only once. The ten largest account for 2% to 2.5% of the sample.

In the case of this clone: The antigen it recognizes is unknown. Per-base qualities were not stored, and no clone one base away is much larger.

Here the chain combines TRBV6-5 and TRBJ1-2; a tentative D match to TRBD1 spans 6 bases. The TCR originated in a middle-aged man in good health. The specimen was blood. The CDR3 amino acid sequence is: CASTQNQGLHGYTF. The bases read TGTGCCAGCACCCAAAACCAGGGGCTGCATGGCTACACCTTC.